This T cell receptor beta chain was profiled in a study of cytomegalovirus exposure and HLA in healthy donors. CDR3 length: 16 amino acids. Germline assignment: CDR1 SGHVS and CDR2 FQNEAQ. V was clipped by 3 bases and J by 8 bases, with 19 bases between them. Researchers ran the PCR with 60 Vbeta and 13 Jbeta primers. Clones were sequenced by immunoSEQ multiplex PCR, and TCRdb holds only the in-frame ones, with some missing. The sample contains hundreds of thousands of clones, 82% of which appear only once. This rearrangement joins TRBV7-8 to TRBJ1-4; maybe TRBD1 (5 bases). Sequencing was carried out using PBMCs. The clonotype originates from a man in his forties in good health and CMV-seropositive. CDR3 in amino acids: CASSFSGSGFGEKLFF. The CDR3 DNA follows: TGTGCCAGCAGCTTCAGTGGGTCAGGGTTTGGGGAAAAACTGTTTTTT.